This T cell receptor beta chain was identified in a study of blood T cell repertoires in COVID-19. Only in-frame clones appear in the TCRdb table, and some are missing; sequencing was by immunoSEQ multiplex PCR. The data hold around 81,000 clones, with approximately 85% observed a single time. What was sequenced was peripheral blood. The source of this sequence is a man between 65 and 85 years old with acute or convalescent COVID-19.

In nucleotides, the CDR3 is TGTGCCAGCAGCAAATGTCTAGGGACAGAAACCTACGAGCAGTACTTC. Its translation: CASSKCLGTETYEQYF. The chain has TRBV21-1 and TRBJ2-7; TRBD1, the table's D call, lacks a check against the DNA. TRBV21-1 is labeled a pseudogene. The CDR3 runs to 16 residues.